This TCR beta chain was documented in a study of T-cell reconstitution after alpha-beta-depleted transplantation in children. Overall study results and limits: In some patients, recipient T cells and intrathymic progenitors surviving conditioning explained high day-60 diversity.

This clonotype was detected once. Its specificity is not known. The CDR3 is made up of 16 amino acids. After removal of 0 bases from V and 7 bases from J, the junction contained 5 bases not matched to a gene. In germline, CDR1 is MNHEY, CDR2 SVGAGI. Unique molecular identifiers were built into the TCRbeta library. TCRdb independently ran MiXCR on the PCR reads; one entry per CDR3 protein. The sample holds around 450,000 distinct CDR3 sequences, 8% to 11% seen once. The material sequenced was PBMCs, taken before TCRalphabeta/CD19-depleted stem cell transplant. The sequence was collected from a child under 10 years old with inherited bone marrow failure, due to receive a stem cell transplant. This chain connects TRBV6-5 to TRBJ2-1; 11 bases are shared with TRBD1. The CDR3 coding sequence is TGTGCCAGCAGTTACTCGATCGGGACAGGGGGGAATGAGCAGTTCTTC. It yields the protein CASSYSIGTGGNEQFF.